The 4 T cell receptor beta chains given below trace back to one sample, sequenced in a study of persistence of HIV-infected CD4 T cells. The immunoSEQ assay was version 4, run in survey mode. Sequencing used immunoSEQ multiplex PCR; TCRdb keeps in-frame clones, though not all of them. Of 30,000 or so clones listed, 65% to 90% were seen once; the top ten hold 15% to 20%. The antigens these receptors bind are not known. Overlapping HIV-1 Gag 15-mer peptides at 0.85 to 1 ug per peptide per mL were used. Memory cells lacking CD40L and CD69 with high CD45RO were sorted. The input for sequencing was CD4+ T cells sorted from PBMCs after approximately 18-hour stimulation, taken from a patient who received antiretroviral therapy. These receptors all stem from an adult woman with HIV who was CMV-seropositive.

CDR3 protein: CASSQEGNYNEQFF. CDR3 coding DNA: TGCGCCAGCAGCCAAGAGGGGAACTACAATGAGCAGTTCTTC. The J gene is TRBJ2-1, the V gene TRBV4-3; D ambiguous. The CDR3 extends over 14 amino acids. V was pared by 0 bases and J by 3 bases, with 6 bases between. In germline, CDR1 is LGHNA, CDR2 YSLEER.

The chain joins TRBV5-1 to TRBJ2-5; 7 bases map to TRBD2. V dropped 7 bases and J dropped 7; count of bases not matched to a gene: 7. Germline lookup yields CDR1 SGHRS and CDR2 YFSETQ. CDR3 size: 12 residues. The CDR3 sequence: CASGTGGGTQYF. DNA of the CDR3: TGCGCCAGCGGGACGGGCGGGGGGACCCAGTACTTC.

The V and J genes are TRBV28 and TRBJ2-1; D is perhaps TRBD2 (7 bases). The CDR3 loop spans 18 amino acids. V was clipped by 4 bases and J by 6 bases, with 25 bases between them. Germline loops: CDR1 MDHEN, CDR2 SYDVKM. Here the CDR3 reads CASSSSYGGGHGRNEQFF. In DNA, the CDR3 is TGTGCCAGCAGTTCCTCATATGGCGGGGGCCACGGCCGCAATGAGCAGTTCTTC.

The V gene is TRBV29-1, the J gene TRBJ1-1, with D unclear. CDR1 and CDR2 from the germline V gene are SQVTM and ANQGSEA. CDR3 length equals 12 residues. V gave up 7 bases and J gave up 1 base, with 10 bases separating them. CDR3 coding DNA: TGCAGCGGAACGTCAGGGAACACTGAAGCTTTCTTT. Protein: CSGTSGNTEAFF.